A single sample gave rise to the 21 T cell receptor beta chains below, sequenced in a study of cytomegalovirus exposure and HLA in healthy donors. Clones were read by immunoSEQ multiplex PCR, and TCRdb kept only the in-frame ones, dropping some. This sample has roughly 150,000 clones; about 94% occur once, and the top ten carry 1.5% to 2%. The sample comprised PBMCs. The receptors stem from a young man in good health and CMV-seropositive.

The V and J genes are TRBV28 and TRBJ1-3, with D unclear. The CDR3 has 13 amino acids. Germline V gene sequence: CDR1 MDHEN, CDR2 SYDVKM. The V and J ends lost 5 bases and 1 base respectively, with 6 bases between them. The CDR3 loop reads CASSVTSGNTIYF. The CDR3 region has the DNA TGTGCCAGCAGTGTGACTTCTGGAAACACCATATATTTT.

This chain connects TRBV11-3 to TRBJ2-3; tentative D call: TRBD2 (6 bases). The germline V and J ends were trimmed by 5 bases and 6 bases, with 12 bases remaining between them. This CDR3 comprises 13 residues. Germline V gene sequence: CDR1 SGHNT, CDR2 YENEEA. The chain's CDR3 is CASSPGGGDTQYF. In DNA form, the CDR3 reads TGTGCCAGCAGCCCTGGTGGGGGGGATACGCAGTATTTT.

The V call is TRBV5-1, the J call TRBJ2-3; D call uncertain. V shed 0 bases and J shed 0 bases, with 17 bases lying between them. Germline V gene sequence: CDR1 SGHRS, CDR2 YFSETQ. The CDR3 sequence is 18 residues long. The CDR3 region is CASSLEEVAASSTDTQYF. For the CDR3, the DNA is TGCGCCAGCAGCTTGGAAGAGGTGGCGGCCTCTAGCACAGATACGCAGTATTTT.

The chain employs TRBV7-8 and TRBJ2-1; 14 bases align to TRBD2. Trimming at V came to 4 bases and at J to 7 bases, leaving 3 bases not matched to a gene. The CDR3 is made up of 15 amino acids. Germline V gene data show CDR1 as SGHVS and CDR2 as FQNEAQ. The CDR3 here is CASSSRTSGRNEQFF. The CDR3 DNA sequence: TGTGCCAGCAGCTCACGGACTAGCGGGAGGAATGAGCAGTTCTTC.

CDR3 bases: TGCGCCAGCAGCCGGGAGGTAGGGACGGCGAACACCGGGGAGCTGTTTTTT. Protein product: CASSREVGTANTGELFF. The V gene is TRBV5-1, the J gene TRBJ2-2, with 7 bases fitting TRBD2. V lost 4 bases and J lost 0; bases outside the gene matches: 9. The V gene's germline CDR1 is SGHRS and CDR2 YFSETQ. The CDR3 has 17 residues. Using reference TRBV5-1 and TRBJ2-2 for the parts outside the CDR3, the full variable domain is KAGVTQTPRYLIKTRGQQVTLSCSPISGHRSVSWYQQTPGQGLQFLFEYFSETQRNKGNFPGRFSGRQFSNSRSEMNVSTLELGDSALYLCASSREVGTANTGELFFGEGSRLTVL.

The CDR3 DNA is TGTGCCACACAGGGTGTGGGGAACACTGAAGCTTTCTTT. Translating gives CATQGVGNTEAFF. The chain has TRBV19 and TRBJ1-1; D might be TRBD1 (6 bases). The V and J ends lost 10 bases and 1 base respectively, with 13 bases between them. CDR1 is LNHDA and CDR2 is SQIVND in the germline V gene (reference sequence). The CDR3 is 13 residues long. The full variable domain, in which reference TRBV19 and TRBJ1-1 provide the parts outside the CDR3, is DGGITQSPKYLFRKEGQNVTLSCEQNLNHDAMYWYRQDPGQGLRLIYYSQIVNDFQKGDIAEGYSVSREKKESFPLTVTSAQKNPTAFYLCATQGVGNTEAFFGQGTRLTVV.

The chain couples TRBV10-1 to TRBJ2-7; 7 bases match TRBD1. The length of the CDR3 is 15 residues. With 5 bases clipped from V and 3 bases from J, the junction kept 10 bases outside the gene matches. The germline V gene encodes CDR1 WNHNN and CDR2 SYGVQD (reference sequence). Written as DNA, the CDR3 is TGCGCCAGCAGTTTACAGGGGACGGGCGGCTACGAGCAGTACTTC. Its protein product is CASSLQGTGGYEQYF.

V and J are TRBV27 and TRBJ2-7; maybe TRBD1 (6 bases). This CDR3 is 16 amino acids long. Germline lookup yields CDR1 MNHEY and CDR2 SMNVEV (reference sequence). Between the trimmed V and J ends, which lost 2 bases and 0 bases, there was a span of 14 bases. The CDR3 bases are TGTGCCAGCAGTTTAAGGGGCCAGGGGTACTCCTACGAGCAGTACTTC. It specifies CASSLRGQGYSYEQYF.

Only one count was recorded for this clone. V usage is TRBV6-5 and J usage is TRBJ2-7; 8 nucleotides match TRBD2. CDR3 size: 15 residues. V shed 0 bases, J shed 3 bases, and the junction held 4 bases outside the gene matches. Germline CDR1 and CDR2: MNHEY and SVGAGI. CDR3 amino acids: CASSYSAGDYYEQYF. As DNA, the CDR3 is TGTGCCAGCAGTTACTCAGCGGGAGATTACTACGAGCAGTACTTC.

This clone was observed a few times. CDR3 in amino acids: CAISDSTESYTF. The CDR3 DNA reads as TGTGCCATCAGTGACAGTACAGAGAGCTACACCTTC. The chain joins TRBV10-3 to TRBJ1-2; no clear D. The CDR3 contains 12 residues. Germline V gene lookup returns CDR1 ENHRY and CDR2 SYGVKD. V was pared by 3 bases and J by 9 bases, with 11 bases between.

CDR3 in DNA: TGCAGCGTTGGTCGGGGGGCAAACTATGGCTACACCTTC. Residues: CSVGRGANYGYTF. J is TRBJ1-2 and V is TRBV29-1; a weak D match, TRBD1 (6 bases). Germline V gene data show CDR1 as SQVTM and CDR2 as ANQGSEA. This CDR3 is 13 amino acids long. V was cut by 4 bases and J by 2 bases, with 11 bases left in between.

The J gene is TRBJ2-3, the V gene TRBV7-9; D is perhaps TRBD1 (6 bases). V was clipped by 4 bases and J by 2 bases, with 19 bases between them. This CDR3 is 17 amino acids long. Germline CDR1 reads SEHNR; CDR2 reads FQNEAQ (reference sequence). The CDR3 sequence: CASSSVQGPTITDTQYF. DNA of the CDR3: TGTGCCAGCAGCTCAGTGCAGGGGCCTACCATCACAGATACGCAGTATTTT.

This chain connects TRBV29-1 to TRBJ2-7, with 8 bases fitting TRBD1. The CDR3 is 15 amino acids. Trimming removed 6 bases from V and 0 bases from J; junction bases left unmatched: 10. CDR1 and CDR2 (germline): SQVTM, ANQGSEA. CDR3 region: CSVAGGQGGSYEQYF. The CDR3 DNA is TGCAGCGTGGCCGGCGGACAGGGAGGCTCCTACGAGCAGTACTTC.

CDR3 loop: CAWRPLGESSYNEQFF. The DNA for the CDR3 is TGTGCCTGGAGGCCGTTGGGAGAAAGCTCCTACAATGAGCAGTTCTTC. The chain uses TRBV30 and TRBJ2-1; maybe TRBD2 (5 bases). The germline CDR1 and CDR2 sequences are GTSNPN and SVGIG (reference sequence). Trimming took off 3 bases at V and 0 bases at J, with 15 bases between the two ends. The CDR3 sequence is 16 residues long.

This clone was detected only once. CDR3 nucleotide sequence: TGTGCCAGCAGTAGGGAGGTGCGAGCCTACGAGCAGTACTTC. Translation gives CASSREVRAYEQYF. The rearrangement joins TRBV6-6 to TRBJ2-7, with a possible D match to TRBD2 (6 bases). CDR1 and CDR2 from the germline V gene are MNHNY and SVGAGI (reference sequence). V shed 5 bases and J shed 2 bases, with 13 bases lying between them. CDR3 size: 14 residues.

This clone was detected once. The V gene is TRBV4-2, the J gene TRBJ2-1, with D possibly matching TRBD1 (5 bases). The CDR3 has 13 amino acids. The V end lost 2 bases, the J end lost 10 bases, and 12 bases lay between the germline ends. CDR1 LGHNA and CDR2 YNFKEQ come from the germline V gene. The CDR3 is CASSQKPRGEQFF. The DNA for the CDR3 is TGTGCCAGCAGCCAAAAACCTAGGGGCGAGCAGTTCTTC.

V usage is TRBV5-1 and J usage is TRBJ2-3; no definite D call. Per germline, CDR1 SGHRS and CDR2 YFSETQ. The CDR3 contains 12 residues. The V and J ends lost 4 bases and 0 bases respectively, with 3 bases between them. The CDR3 nucleotides are TGCGCCAGCAGCCCGAGCACAGATACGCAGTATTTT. This encodes CASSPSTDTQYF.

A remark on this clone: A junction boundary mismatches the germline segment, possibly from a read error. The DNA for the CDR3 is TGTGCCAGCAGTGCCCTAGCGGGTCCAACCGCGGAGCTGTTTTTT. It is translated as CASSALAGPTAELFF. V and J are TRBV2 and TRBJ2-2; 8 bases align to TRBD2. Germline V gene lookup returns CDR1 SNHLY and CDR2 FYNNEI. There are 15 residues in the CDR3.

The genes are TRBV6-1 and TRBJ2-7, with 7 bases fitting TRBD2. This CDR3 is 17 amino acids long. Germline V gene sequence: CDR1 MNHNS, CDR2 SASEGT. J was trimmed by 6 bases and V by 1 base; bases with no gene match: 15. The CDR3: CASSEVWLADTAFEQYF. The CDR3 DNA follows: TGTGCCAGCAGTGAAGTGTGGCTAGCGGATACGGCTTTCGAGCAGTACTTC.

This clone was observed once. Here the CDR3 reads CATNRVPNYEQYF. The CDR3 coding sequence is TGTGCCACTAACAGGGTACCTAACTACGAGCAGTACTTC. The J gene is TRBJ2-7, the V gene TRBV6-6; tentatively, D is TRBD1 (6 bases). Trimming removed 10 bases from V and 3 bases from J, with 16 bases in between. The CDR3 extends over 13 amino acids. Germline V CDR1 and CDR2: MNHNY, SVGAGI (reference sequence).

This chain uses TRBV7-9 with TRBJ2-2; D is ambiguous. V was cut by 5 bases and J by 7 bases, with 14 bases left in between. The CDR3 consists of 14 residues. Germline-derived CDR1 and CDR2 are SEHNR and FQNEAQ (reference sequence). The CDR3 bases are TGTGCCAGCAGCCCCCCTCGACCGGGCGGGGAGCTGTTTTTT. Translation gives CASSPPRPGGELFF. The complete variable domain, with remaining parts taken from reference TRBV7-9 and TRBJ2-2, reads DTGVSQNPRHKITKRGQNVTFRCDPISEHNRLYWYRQTLGQGPEFLTYFQNEAQLEKSRLLSDRFSAERPKGSFSTLEIQRTEQGDSAMYLCASSPPRPGGELFFGEGSRLTVL.